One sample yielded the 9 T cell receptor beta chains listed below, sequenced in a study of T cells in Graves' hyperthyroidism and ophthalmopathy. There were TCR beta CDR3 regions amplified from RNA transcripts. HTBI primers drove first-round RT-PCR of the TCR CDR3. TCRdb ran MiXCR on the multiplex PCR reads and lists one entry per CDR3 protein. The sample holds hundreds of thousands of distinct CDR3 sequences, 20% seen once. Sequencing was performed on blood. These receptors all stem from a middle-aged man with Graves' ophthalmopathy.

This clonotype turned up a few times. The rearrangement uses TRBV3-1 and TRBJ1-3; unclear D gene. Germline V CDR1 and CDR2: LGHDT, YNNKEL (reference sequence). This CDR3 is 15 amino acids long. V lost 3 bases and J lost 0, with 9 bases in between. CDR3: CASSQGLDSGNTIYF. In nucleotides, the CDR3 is TGTGCCAGCAGCCAGGGGTTGGACTCTGGAAACACCATATATTTT.

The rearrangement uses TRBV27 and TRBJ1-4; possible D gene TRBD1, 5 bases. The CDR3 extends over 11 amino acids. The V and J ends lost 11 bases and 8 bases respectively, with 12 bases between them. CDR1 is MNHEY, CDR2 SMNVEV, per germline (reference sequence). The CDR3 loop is CAVLGGEKLFF. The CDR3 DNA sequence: TGTGCCGTCCTCGGGGGGGAAAAACTGTTTTTT. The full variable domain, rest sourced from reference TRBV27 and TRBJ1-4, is EAQVTQNPRYLITVTGKKLTVTCSQNMNHEYMSWYRQDPGLGLRQIYYSMNVEVTDKGDVPEGYKVSRKEKRNFPLILESPSPNQTSLYFCAVLGGEKLFFGSGTQLSVL.

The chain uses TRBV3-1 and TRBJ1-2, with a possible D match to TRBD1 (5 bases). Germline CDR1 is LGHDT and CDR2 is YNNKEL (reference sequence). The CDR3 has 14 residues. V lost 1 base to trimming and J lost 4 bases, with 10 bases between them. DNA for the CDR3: TGTGCCAGCAGCCAAGTTGGGGCGGCCTATGGCTACACCTTC. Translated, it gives CASSQVGAAYGYTF.

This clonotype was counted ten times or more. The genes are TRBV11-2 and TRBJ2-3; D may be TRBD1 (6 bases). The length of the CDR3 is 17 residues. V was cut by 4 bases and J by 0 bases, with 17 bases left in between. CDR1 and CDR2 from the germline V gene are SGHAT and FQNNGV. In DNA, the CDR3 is TGTGCCAGCAGCTCCTTACCGACAGGAACTAGCACAGATACGCAGTATTTT. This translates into CASSSLPTGTSTDTQYF. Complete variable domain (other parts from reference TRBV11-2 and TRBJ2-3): EAGVAQSPRYKIIEKRQSVAFWCNPISGHATLYWYQQILGQGPKLLIQFQNNGVVDDSQLPKDRFSAERLKGVDSTLKIQPAKLEDSAVYLCASSSLPTGTSTDTQYFGPGTRLTVL.

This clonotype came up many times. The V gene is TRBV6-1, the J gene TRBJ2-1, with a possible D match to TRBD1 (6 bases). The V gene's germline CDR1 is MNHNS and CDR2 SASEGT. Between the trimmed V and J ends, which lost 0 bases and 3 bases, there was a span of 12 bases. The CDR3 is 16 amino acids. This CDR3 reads CASSEAWGLVYNEQFF. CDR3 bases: TGTGCCAGCAGTGAAGCTTGGGGGCTCGTCTACAATGAGCAGTTCTTC.

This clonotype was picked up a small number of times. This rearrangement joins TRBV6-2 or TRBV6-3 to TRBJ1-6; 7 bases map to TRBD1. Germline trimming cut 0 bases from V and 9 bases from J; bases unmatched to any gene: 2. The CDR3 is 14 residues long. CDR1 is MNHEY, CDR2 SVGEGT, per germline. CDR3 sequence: CASSYSNRGSPLHF. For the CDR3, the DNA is TGTGCCAGCAGTTACTCCAACAGGGGTTCACCCCTCCACTTT.

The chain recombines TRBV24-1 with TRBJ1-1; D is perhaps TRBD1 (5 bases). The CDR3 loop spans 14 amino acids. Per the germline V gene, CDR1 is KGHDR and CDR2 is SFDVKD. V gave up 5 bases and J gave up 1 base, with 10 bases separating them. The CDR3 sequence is CATSGGAENTEAFF. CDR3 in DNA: TGTGCCACCAGTGGTGGGGCGGAGAACACTGAAGCTTTCTTT.

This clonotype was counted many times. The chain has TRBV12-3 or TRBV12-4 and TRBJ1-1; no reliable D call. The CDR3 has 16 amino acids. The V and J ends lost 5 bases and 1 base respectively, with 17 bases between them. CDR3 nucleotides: TGTGCCAGCAGTCCATTAATTGGGAGGACGAACACTGAAGCTTTCTTT. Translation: CASSPLIGRTNTEAFF.

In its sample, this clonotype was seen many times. CDR3 sequence (DNA): TGTGCCAGCAGCTTAGGAGGGTATTCGGGAGAGCAGTACTTC. This translates into CASSLGGYSGEQYF. The chain carries TRBV7-8 and TRBJ2-7; a possible D gene is TRBD2 (5 bases). Germline CDR1 and CDR2: SGHVS and FQNEAQ. The V end lost 1 base, the J end lost 7 bases, and 14 bases lay between the germline ends. This CDR3 spans 14 amino acids. The full variable domain, its missing parts supplied by reference TRBV7-8 and TRBJ2-7, is GAGVSQSPRYKVAKRGQDVALRCDPISGHVSLFWYQQALGQGPEFLTYFQNEAQLDKSGLPSDRFFAERPEGSVSTLKIQRTQQEDSAVYLCASSLGGYSGEQYFGPGTRLTVT.